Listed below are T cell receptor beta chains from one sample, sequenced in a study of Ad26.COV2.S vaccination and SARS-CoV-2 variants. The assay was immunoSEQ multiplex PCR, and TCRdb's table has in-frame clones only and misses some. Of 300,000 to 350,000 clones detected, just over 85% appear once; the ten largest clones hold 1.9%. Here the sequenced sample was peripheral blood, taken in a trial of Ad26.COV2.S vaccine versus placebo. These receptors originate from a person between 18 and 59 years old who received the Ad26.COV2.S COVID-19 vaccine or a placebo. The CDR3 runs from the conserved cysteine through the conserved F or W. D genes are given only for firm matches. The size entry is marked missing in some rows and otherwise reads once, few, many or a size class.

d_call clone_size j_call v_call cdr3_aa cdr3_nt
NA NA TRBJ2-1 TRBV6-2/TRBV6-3 CASSYSVFRTLYNEQFF TGTGCCAGCAGTTACTCGGTTTTCCGAACCCTCTACAATGAGCAGTTCTTC
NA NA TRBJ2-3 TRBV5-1 CASSFKGSSTDTQYF TGCGCCAGCAGCTTCAAGGGTTCTAGCACAGATACGCAGTATTTT
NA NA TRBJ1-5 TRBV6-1 CASSDSGGANQPQHF TGTGCCAGCAGTGATTCTGGGGGGGCCAATCAGCCCCAGCATTTT
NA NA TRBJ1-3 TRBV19 CASSREVTSGNTIYF TGTGCCAGTAGTAGGGAAGTTACCTCTGGAAACACCATATATTTT
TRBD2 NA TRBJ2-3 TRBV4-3 CASSQDRGTGGLDTQYF TGCGCCAGCAGCCAAGACCGTGGGACGGGGGGGCTGGATACGCAGTATTTT
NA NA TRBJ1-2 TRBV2 CASSGSGLANYGYTF TGTGCCAGCAGTGGGTCGGGATTGGCTAACTATGGCTACACCTTC
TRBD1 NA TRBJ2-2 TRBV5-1 CASSSTGDLYTGELFF TGCGCCAGCAGCTCTACAGGGGATCTATACACCGGGGAGCTGTTTTTT
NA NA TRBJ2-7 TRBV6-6 CASSYSDITYEQYF TGTGCCAGCAGTTACTCCGATATAACCTACGAGCAGTACTTC
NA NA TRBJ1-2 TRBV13 CASSSAGRYGYTF TGTGCCAGCAGCTCCGCCGGCAGGTATGGCTACACCTTC
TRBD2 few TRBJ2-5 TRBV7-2 CASSLAPGAGGPRPQYF TGTGCCAGCAGCTTAGCGCCGGGAGCGGGGGGCCCGAGGCCCCAGTACTTC
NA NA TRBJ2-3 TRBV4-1 CASSQDRTSTDTQYF TGCGCCAGCAGCCAAGACCGGACTAGCACAGATACGCAGTATTTT